These T cell receptor beta chains were read from a single sample in a study of blood T cell repertoires in COVID-19. The method was immunoSEQ multiplex PCR; TCRdb's version includes in-frame clones alone and lacks a portion of them. The table shows hundreds of thousands of clones, with 87% occurring only once. The sequenced material came from peripheral blood. These receptor sequences come from a man younger than 30 with active or convalescent COVID-19. Each CDR3 is given with its conserved first and last residue.

TRBV9,TRBJ2-7,CASSLLRDGYEQYF
TRBV5-3,TRBJ2-2,CARSQGGFANTGELFF
TRBV5-6,TRBJ1-4,CASSLDRFPNEKLFF
TRBV5-5,TRBJ2-5,CASSHGTSETQYF
TRBV5-8,TRBJ1-3,CASSLERVRENTIYF
TRBV27,TRBJ2-3,CASSQGTGGFTDTQYF
TRBV7-6,TRBJ2-5,CASSSHSGRFQETQYF
TRBV25-1,TRBJ1-1,CASSMTGRGDTEAFF
TRBV28,TRBJ1-5,CASSLESRGYQPQHF
TRBV28,TRBJ1-5,CASTRGQQPQHF
TRBV18,TRBJ2-1,CASSRSGTSANEQFF
TRBV11-2,TRBJ1-2,CASSLGQGIYGYTF
TRBV11-2,TRBJ1-5,CASSLGGSNQPQHF
TRBV7-9,TRBJ2-3,CASRGLAGAVDTQYF
TRBV11-2,TRBJ2-1,CASSLGTSGAGGPYNEQFF
TRBV4-3,TRBJ1-1,CASSQGDTNTEAFF
TRBV7-9,TRBJ1-1,CASSSTLGVSEAFF
TRBV7-2,TRBJ2-7,CASTIYTGGYYEQYF
TRBV12-5,TRBJ1-3,CASGLGEVSGNTIYF
TRBV4-1,TRBJ2-7,CASRPQGFHEQYF
TRBV20-1,TRBJ1-6,CSARGTGTLSSPLHF
TRBV12-3/TRBV12-4,TRBJ2-7,CASSLSPLYEQYF
TRBV27,TRBJ1-4,CASSRGTDYEKLFF
TRBV7-9,TRBJ2-7,CASSLVTGYSSYEQYF
TRBV29-1,TRBJ1-5,CSVQGVGQPQHF
TRBV18,TRBJ2-3,CASSPRFLDGDTQYF
TRBV28,TRBJ1-2,CASSERGNYGYTF
TRBV6-4,TRBJ2-1,CASSDSGGDYNEQFF
TRBV5-4,TRBJ2-7,CASSFAGEGYEQYF
TRBV14,TRBJ1-6,CASSRIQGSQNSPLHF
TRBV21-1,TRBJ1-1,CASSKKGQLTEAFF
TRBV28,TRBJ1-5,CASRGDRRYNQPQHF
TRBV5-1,TRBJ2-7,CASSPYGQGAGEQYF
TRBV5-1,TRBJ2-5,CASSISGQLYQETQYF
TRBV29-1,TRBJ1-3,CSVFARGVGGNTIYF
TRBV4-1,TRBJ2-2,CASSQREARGGELFF
TRBV19,TRBJ2-7,CASSPGLAGGTYEQYF
TRBV5-6,TRBJ1-2,CASNTGQNYGYTF
TRBV10-3,TRBJ1-1,CAISFNGNTEAFF
TRBV25-1,TRBJ2-2,CASRTGDEAGELFF
TRBV18,TRBJ2-3,CASSPLAGVGDTQYF
TRBV7-9,TRBJ1-2,CASRTSGGADGYTF
TRBV19,TRBJ1-5,CASKVQGDSNQPQHF
TRBV19,TRBJ2-7,CASSGGAASEQYF
TRBV18,TRBJ1-5,CASSPDRNQPQHF
TRBV9,TRBJ1-1,CASSRQGFNTEAFF
TRBV6-2/TRBV6-3,TRBJ1-2,CASSYFRGNYGYTF
TRBV7-9,TRBJ1-1,CASSLVGRATEAFF
TRBV5-1,TRBJ1-2,CASSFTDQRSYGYTF
TRBV29-1,TRBJ1-4,CSVDLGAAGEKLFF